Listed below are T cell receptor beta chains from one sample, sequenced in a study of STAT5B mutations in CD4+ large granular lymphocyte leukemia. Sequencing used immunoSEQ multiplex PCR; TCRdb keeps in-frame clones, though not all of them. In the table there are 37,000 or so clones, roughly 76% of which are singletons. Specimen: CD4+ T cells from blood buffy coats. These receptors were taken from a human donor in good health. CDR3s include the opening cysteine and the closing phenylalanine or tryptophan. D genes are given only for firm matches. Not all rows give a size; the values are once, few, many and, for expanded clones, a class.

D gene | J gene | clone size | V gene | CDR3 DNA | CDR3 protein
NA | TRBJ1-2 | NA | TRBV4-3 | TGCGCCAGCAGCCAAGAAGGTAGGACAGTCTATGGCTACACCTTC | CASSQEGRTVYGYTF
NA | TRBJ2-5 | NA | TRBV20-1 | TGCAGTGCCCGAGGAAGGGAGACCCAGTACTTC | CSARGRETQYF
TRBD1 | TRBJ2-4 | NA | TRBV7-9 | TGTGCCAGCAGTAGGGACAGCATATTAGCCAAAAACATTCAGTACTTC | CASSRDSILAKNIQYF
TRBD1 | TRBJ1-1 | few | TRBV7-3 | TGTGCCAGCAGCTCAGACAGGGAGGGTGAAGCTTTCTTT | CASSSDREGEAFF
NA | TRBJ1-2 | NA | TRBV14 | TGTGCCAGCAGCTCGGAACAGACGTTTACCTATGGCTACACCTTC | CASSSEQTFTYGYTF
NA | TRBJ2-2 | NA | TRBV2 | TGTGCCAGCAGTCGACAGGTGAACGGGGAGCTGTTTTTT | CASSRQVNGELFF
NA | TRBJ1-1 | NA | TRBV30 | TGTGCCTGGAGTGTTCTCAGGCTAGCAGCTTTCTTT | CAWSVLRLAAFF
TRBD1 | TRBJ2-5 | NA | TRBV11-2 | TGTGCCAGCAGCGCGCAGGGGGCGGGTGAGACCCAGTACTTC | CASSAQGAGETQYF
NA | TRBJ1-1 | NA | TRBV7-2 | TGTGCCAGCAGCTTAGGTCCACAGGTGGTCACTGAAGCTTTCTTT | CASSLGPQVVTEAFF
NA | TRBJ2-3 | NA | TRBV25-1 | TGTGCCAGCAGTGAACGGGCTGTGCAGGGTCCAGATACGCAGTATTTT | CASSERAVQGPDTQYF
NA | TRBJ2-1 | NA | TRBV2 | TGTGCCAGCTCCCGTGGGCTAGCGCGAGAGCAGTTCTTC | CASSRGLAREQFF
TRBD2 | TRBJ2-5 | NA | TRBV4-3 | TGCGCCAGCAGCCAAGTGGGAGGGGGAGCGGGAGGGAGTGGGCAAGAGACCCAGTACTTC | CASSQVGGGAGGSGQETQYF
TRBD2 | TRBJ2-5 | NA | TRBV7-2 | TGTGCCAGCAGCCCACCCCCGACTAGCGGGAGGGAGACCCAGTACTTC | CASSPPPTSGRETQYF
NA | TRBJ1-2 | NA | TRBV6-1 | TGTGCCAGCAGTGAAGGCCCGGGACCGACCTATGGCTACACCTTC | CASSEGPGPTYGYTF
TRBD2 | TRBJ2-1 | once | TRBV6-1 | TGTGCCAGCAGTGAAGTCGGGAGGTACAATGAGCAGTTCTTC | CASSEVGRYNEQFF
TRBD1 | TRBJ1-6 | NA | TRBV6-4 | TGTGCCAGCAGTGAACCCCTCCAGGGGGCGAGCTCCTATAATTCACCCCTCCACTTT | CASSEPLQGASSYNSPLHF
NA | TRBJ2-1 | NA | TRBV19 | TGTGCCAGTAGTATAGCGGCGCGGGGTGAGCAGTTCTTC | CASSIAARGEQFF
TRBD2 | TRBJ2-5 | NA | TRBV10-3 | TGTGCCATCAGTGAAAATAGCGGGAGAGAGACCCAGTACTTC | CAISENSGRETQYF
NA | TRBJ1-2 | few | TRBV30 | TGTGCCTGGAGTGAAGGAGTCCCGTATCGCTACACCTTC | CAWSEGVPYRYTF
NA | TRBJ2-6 | NA | TRBV29-1 | TGCAGCGTTGAAAGGCAGGCCTCTGGGGCCAACGTCCTGACTTTC | CSVERQASGANVLTF
TRBD2 | TRBJ2-3 | NA | TRBV30 | TGTGCCTGGAGGGGAGGGGCAGATACGCAGTATTTT | CAWRGGADTQYF
TRBD1 | TRBJ1-2 | few | TRBV6-1 | TGTGCCAGCAGTGCCGACAGGGGGCCTGGCTACACCTTC | CASSADRGPGYTF
NA | TRBJ2-1 | NA | TRBV27 | TGTGCCAGCAGTTGGCGACTAGACCGATCGAGCTACAATGAGCAGTTCTTC | CASSWRLDRSSYNEQFF
NA | TRBJ1-5 | few | TRBV7-9 | TGTGCCAGCAGCTCCCAGGGCGAGCAGCCCCAGCATTTT | CASSSQGEQPQHF
NA | TRBJ2-4 | few | TRBV19 | TGTGCCAGTAGTATTATTCCCCTGGGACTTCTCCGGGCCAAAAACATTCAGTACTTC | CASSIIPLGLLRAKNIQYF
NA | TRBJ1-2 | NA | TRBV30 | TGTGCCTGGACCCACCAACGGGGGTATGGCTACACCTTC | CAWTHQRGYGYTF
TRBD2 | TRBJ2-7 | NA | TRBV11-3 | TGTGCCAGCAGCTTAGGGGGTAGCGGGGTCCTCGAGCAGTACTTC | CASSLGGSGVLEQYF
NA | TRBJ2-3 | NA | TRBV25-1 | TGTGCCAGCTCTCCTTTCACAGATACGCAGTATTTT | CASSPFTDTQYF
NA | TRBJ2-5 | once | TRBV6-6 | TGTGCCAGCAGTTACGGGTTAGTGCAAGAGACCCAGTACTTC | CASSYGLVQETQYF
TRBD2 | TRBJ2-3 | NA | TRBV5-1 | TGCGCCAGCAGCTTGGCGACTAGCGGGAGTAGGGGCACAGATACGCAGTATTTT | CASSLATSGSRGTDTQYF
NA | TRBJ1-4 | NA | TRBV7-2 | TGTGCCAGCAGCTTAGGGGGCGGTTGGGATGAAAAACTGTTTTTT | CASSLGGGWDEKLFF
NA | TRBJ1-4 | NA | TRBV11-2 | TGTGCCAGCAGCTGGGGGATTAATGAAAAACTGTTTTTT | CASSWGINEKLFF
TRBD1 | TRBJ1-2 | NA | TRBV7-2 | TGTGCCAGCAGCTTAGCCAGGGGGGGTAACTATGGCTACACCTTC | CASSLARGGNYGYTF
NA | TRBJ1-4 | NA | TRBV10-1 | TGCGCCAGCAGTGAGGGTGAAAAACTGTTTTTT | CASSEGEKLFF
NA | TRBJ2-2 | NA | TRBV19 | TGTGCCAGTAAAACAAGGAACACCGGGGAGCTGTTTTTT | CASKTRNTGELFF
NA | TRBJ2-3 | NA | TRBV6-6 | TGTGCCAGCACCTTTTTGAGGGAGTGGACAGATACGCAGTATTTT | CASTFLREWTDTQYF
NA | TRBJ1-1 | NA | TRBV4-3 | TGCGCCAGCAGCCAGCACGGGGGACTTACGAACACTGAAGCTTTCTTT | CASSQHGGLTNTEAFF
TRBD1 | TRBJ2-1 | NA | TRBV11-2 | TGTGCCAGCAGCCCGTGGGACAGGGCCTACAATGAGCAGTTCTTC | CASSPWDRAYNEQFF
TRBD1 | TRBJ1-3 | NA | TRBV6-1 | TGTGCCAGCAGCGAACAGGGGCGCTCTGGAAACACCATATATTTT | CASSEQGRSGNTIYF
NA | TRBJ2-1 | NA | TRBV15 | TGTGCCACCAGCAGAGGCCCTTCCAATGAGCAGTTCTTC | CATSRGPSNEQFF
NA | TRBJ1-1 | NA | TRBV6-5 | TGTGCCAGCAGGTACAGCTTCTTGGGCACCACTGAAGCTTTCTTT | CASRYSFLGTTEAFF
NA | TRBJ2-6 | NA | TRBV5-1 | TGCGCCAGCAGCTCGGACGGAAAGAGCTCTGGGGCCAACGTCCTGACTTTC | CASSSDGKSSGANVLTF
TRBD1 | TRBJ1-1 | NA | TRBV6-5 | TGTGCCTGTAAGGGGACAGGGGGCTCGAACACTGAAGCTTTCTTT | CACKGTGGSNTEAFF
NA | TRBJ1-2 | NA | TRBV11-2 | TGTGCCAGCAGCTCGAGGACAGCCTATGGCTACACCTTC | CASSSRTAYGYTF
NA | TRBJ2-2 | NA | TRBV6-5 | TGTGCCAGCAGTTACTGGCAGCCGGGCACCGGGGAGCTGTTTTTT | CASSYWQPGTGELFF
NA | TRBJ2-1 | NA | TRBV23-1 | TGCGCCAGCAGTCACGGCAATGAGCAGTTCTTC | CASSHGNEQFF
NA | TRBJ1-1 | NA | TRBV5-5 | TGTGCCAGCAGCTTTCTGCCGGGGGGCGGCACTGAAGCTTTCTTT | CASSFLPGGGTEAFF
NA | TRBJ2-3 | once | TRBV7-7 | TGTGCTAGCAGCTCCTCCGAGACAGATACGCAGTATTTT | CASSSSETDTQYF
NA | TRBJ1-2 | NA | TRBV30 | TGTGCCTGGACCCCCATAATGGGGGGCTACACCTTC | CAWTPIMGGYTF
TRBD1 | TRBJ1-4 | NA | TRBV25-1 | TGTGCCAGCAGTGTTACAGGGGCGCCCTCAGGGGAACTGTTTTTT | CASSVTGAPSGELFF